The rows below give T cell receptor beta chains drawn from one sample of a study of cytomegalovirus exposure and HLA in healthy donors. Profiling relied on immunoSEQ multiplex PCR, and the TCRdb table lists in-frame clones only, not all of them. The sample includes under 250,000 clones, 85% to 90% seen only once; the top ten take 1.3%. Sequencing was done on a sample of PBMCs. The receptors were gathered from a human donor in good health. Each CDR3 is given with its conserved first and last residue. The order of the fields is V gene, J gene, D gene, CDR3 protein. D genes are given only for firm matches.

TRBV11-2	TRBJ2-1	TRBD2	CASSYYRLAGGPAYNEQFF
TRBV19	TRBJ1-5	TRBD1	CASSPMTGVDNQPQHF
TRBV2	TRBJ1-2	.	CASSPIVWAGYGYTF
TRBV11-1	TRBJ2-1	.	CASSSDIYNEQFF
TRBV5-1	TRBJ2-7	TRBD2	CASSSSRASGLYEQYF
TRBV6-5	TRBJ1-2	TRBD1	CASSGGTGVGGYTF
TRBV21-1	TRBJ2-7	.	CASSKEGISGRAAEQYF
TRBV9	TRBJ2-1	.	CASSVKGGFPSTYNEQFF
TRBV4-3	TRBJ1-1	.	CASSQGLLNTEAFF
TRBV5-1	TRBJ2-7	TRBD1	CASSLAGRGLEQYF
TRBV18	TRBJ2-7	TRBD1	CASHRDRGPYEQYF
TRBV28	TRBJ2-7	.	CASSDTGHSYEQYF
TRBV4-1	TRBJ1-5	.	CASSQDRWPGPQHF
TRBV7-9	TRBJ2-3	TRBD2	CASRRGGDTQYF
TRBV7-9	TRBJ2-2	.	CASSQPEAGELFF
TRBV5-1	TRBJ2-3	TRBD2	CASSLIPGLVSLDTQYF
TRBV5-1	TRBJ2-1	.	CASSLEPGLYNNEQFF
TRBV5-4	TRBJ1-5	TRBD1	CASSTRTGDNQPQHF
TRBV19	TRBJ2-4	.	CASSIDRIQYF
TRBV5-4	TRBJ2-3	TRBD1	CASSLGGVVQGVTDTQYF
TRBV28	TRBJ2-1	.	CASTPDSLTTNEQFF
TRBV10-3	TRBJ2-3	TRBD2	CAISESNSGTTDTQYF
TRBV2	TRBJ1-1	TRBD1	CASRAETGKAFF
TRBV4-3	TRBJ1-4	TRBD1	CASSQRDRVGEKLFF
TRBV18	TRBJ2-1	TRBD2	CASSPTAILAGEENEQFF
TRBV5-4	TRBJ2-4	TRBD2	CASSPSGTSGRGNIQYF
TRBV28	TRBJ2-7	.	CASSFSGARYEQYF
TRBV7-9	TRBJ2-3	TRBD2	CASSRKREIDTQYF
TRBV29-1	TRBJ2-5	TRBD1	CSVGTGNLETQYF
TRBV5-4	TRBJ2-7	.	CASSESASRYEQYF
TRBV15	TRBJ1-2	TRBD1	CATSRSRTGGGYTF
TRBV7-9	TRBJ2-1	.	CASSANYGNEQFF
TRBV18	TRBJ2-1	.	CASSPTSSYNEQFF
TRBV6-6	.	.	CASTMEGLTYEQYF
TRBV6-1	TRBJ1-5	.	CASSAGRLFAQHF
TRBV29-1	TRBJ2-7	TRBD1	CSVEDRGTGGYEQYF
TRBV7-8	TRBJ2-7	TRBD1	CASSPWDRAYEQYF
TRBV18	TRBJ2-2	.	CASSPQGSGELFF
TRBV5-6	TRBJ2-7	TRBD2	CASSLEAGPTYEQYF
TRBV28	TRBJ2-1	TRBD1	CASSLPGQGVYNEQFF
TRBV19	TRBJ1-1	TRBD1	CASSRGTAYTEAFF
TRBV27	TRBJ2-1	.	CASSSGVFYNEQFF
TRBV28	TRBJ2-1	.	CASSRQKTAEQFF
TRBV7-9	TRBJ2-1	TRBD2	CASTPGGSGPNEQFF
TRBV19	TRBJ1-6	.	CASSATRDISPLHF
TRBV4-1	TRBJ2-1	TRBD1	CASSQGLLGQGGREQFF
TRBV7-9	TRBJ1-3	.	CASSLFQVAGNTIYF
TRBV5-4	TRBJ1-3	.	CASSSDRYSGNTIYF
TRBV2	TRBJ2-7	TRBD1	CASSEGGAGQGVGEQYF
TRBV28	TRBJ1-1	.	CASSLSVNTEAFF